Below are 8 T cell receptor beta chains sequenced from a single sample in a study of shared clonotypes between healthy human individuals. CD45RO-negative, CCR7-positively selected cells formed the naive CD8 fraction, excluding terminally differentiated effector memory CD45RA+ cells. The protocol was immunoSEQ multiplex PCR, while the TCRdb copy is restricted to in-frame clones and leaves out a portion. Altogether some 2 million clones are present, about 95% being singletons, with the ten largest covering roughly 1.1%. Sequenced: naive CD8+ T cells sorted from blood. Source of these receptors: a man aged 18 to 29 in good health.

The V call is TRBV9, the J call TRBJ1-1; D is perhaps TRBD1 (5 bases). The CDR3 has 16 residues. Germline lookup yields CDR1 SGDLS and CDR2 YYNGEE. Between the trimmed V and J ends, which lost 5 bases and 0 bases, there was a span of 17 bases. The CDR3 here is CASSEETDSMNTEAFF. CDR3 in DNA: TGTGCCAGCAGTGAAGAAACTGACAGCATGAACACTGAAGCTTTCTTT.

This rearrangement joins TRBV7-8 to TRBJ1-4; TRBD1 agrees at 7 bases. With V trimmed by 4 bases and J by 0 bases, 5 bases remained unmatched. Germline-derived CDR1 and CDR2 are SGHVS and FQNEAQ. This CDR3 is built from 16 residues. The CDR3 DNA follows: TGTGCCAGCAGCTGGTTCCAGGGGGCAACTAATGAAAAACTGTTTTTT. It encodes CASSWFQGATNEKLFF.

This chain joins TRBV4-3 and TRBJ1-1; D is possibly TRBD1 (5 bases). CDR1 and CDR2 from the germline V gene are LGHNA and YSLEER. The CDR3 is made up of 15 amino acids. V dropped 0 bases and J dropped 3 bases, with 11 bases sitting between them. CDR3 residues: CASSQEEAGYTEAFF. The CDR3 DNA is TGCGCCAGCAGCCAAGAAGAGGCAGGGTACACTGAAGCTTTCTTT.

The chain combines TRBV30 with TRBJ2-3; either TRBD1 or TRBD2 may supply D (5 bases each). The ends were cut back, 5 bases at V and 4 bases at J, with 16 bases in the middle. The CDR3 has 14 amino acids. CDR1 is GTSNPN and CDR2 is SVGIG in the germline V gene (reference sequence). The DNA for the CDR3 is TGTGCCTGGGGAGACGGGACCGGTGCAGATACGCAGTATTTT. It translates to CAWGDGTGADTQYF. Complete variable domain (other parts from reference TRBV30 and TRBJ2-3): SQTIHQWPATLVQPVGSPLSLECTVEGTSNPNLYWYRQAAGRGLQLLFYSVGIGQISSEVPQNLSASRPQDRQFILSSKKLLLSDSGFYLCAWGDGTGADTQYFGPGTRLTVL.

The DNA of the CDR3 is TGTGCCAGCAGTTGGACAGGCAATAATGAAAAACTGTTTTTT. This sequence encodes CASSWTGNNEKLFF. V and J are TRBV28 and TRBJ1-4; 7 positions agree with TRBD1. From germline, CDR1 is MDHEN and CDR2 SYDVKM. The CDR3 runs 14 residues. With 4 bases clipped from V and 4 bases from J, the junction kept 3 bases outside the gene matches.

This chain connects TRBV19 to TRBJ1-5; D is unresolved. V lost 6 bases to trimming and J lost 15 bases, with 15 bases between them. CDR1 and CDR2 (germline): LNHDA, SQIVND (reference sequence). The CDR3 extends over 11 amino acids. This chain's CDR3 is CASSLWEKWHF. The CDR3 region has the DNA TGTGCCAGTAGCCTATGGGAAAAGTGGCATTTT.

A remark on this clone: The sample holds other DNA sequences that translate to the same CDR3. The V gene is TRBV6-5, the J gene TRBJ2-5; D is undetermined. Germline CDR1 reads MNHEY; CDR2 reads SVGAGI. This CDR3 has 11 amino acids. The ends were cut back, 4 bases at V and 4 bases at J, with 4 bases in the middle. CDR3 loop: CASSLLETQYF. The DNA of the CDR3 is TGTGCCAGCAGTTTACTAGAGACCCAGTACTTC.

The V and J genes are TRBV28 and TRBJ2-2; D remains ambiguous. The V gene's germline CDR1 is MDHEN and CDR2 SYDVKM. V lost 3 bases, J lost 0 bases, and 8 bases lay in between. The CDR3 consists of 15 residues. The CDR3 loop reads CASSFFEANTGELFF. In DNA form, the CDR3 reads TGTGCCAGCAGTTTTTTTGAAGCGAACACCGGGGAGCTGTTTTTT. The full variable domain, in which reference TRBV28 and TRBJ2-2 provide the parts outside the CDR3, is DVKVTQSSRYLVKRTGEKVFLECVQDMDHENMFWYRQDPGLGLRLIYFSYDVKMKEKGDIPEGYSVSREKKERFSLILESASTNQTSMYLCASSFFEANTGELFFGEGSRLTVL.